This TCR beta chain stems from a study of T cells after yellow fever vaccination. CDR1 and CDR2 (germline): LGHDT, YNNKEL (reference sequence). The V gene lost 4 bases and the J gene lost 4 bases, with 10 bases spanning the gap. The CDR3 extends over 13 amino acids. In TCRdb, the 5' RACE reads were re-called with MiXCR into one record per CDR3 protein. The sample lists 300,000 to 350,000 distinct CDR3 sequences, about 7.8% occurring once. This chain connects TRBV3-1 to TRBJ1-1; no reliable D call. The source is a man aged 18 to 30 who received the YFV17D yellow fever vaccine. The sequenced sample was PBMCs, obtained more than 40 days after the first yellow fever vaccination. CDR3 in DNA: TGTGCCAGCAGCCTTCCGTTAGGCACTGAAGCTTTCTTT. Its protein product is CASSLPLGTEAFF.